These T cell receptor beta chains were read from a single sample in a study of T cell changes during pregnancy in multiple sclerosis. The method was immunoSEQ multiplex PCR; TCRdb's version includes in-frame clones alone and lacks a portion of them. The sample has about 42,000 clones, 87% seen once. Specimen: CD4+ T cells from peripheral blood mononuclear cells, collected after pregnancy. The receptors derive from a female donor with multiple sclerosis, enrolled in a pregnancy study. The CDR3 runs from the conserved cysteine through the conserved F or W. D genes are given only for firm matches. Part of the rows lack a size; the others show once, few, many or a class for expanded clones.

j_call v_call clone_size d_call cdr3_aa cdr3_nt
TRBJ2-2 TRBV5-6 once TRBD2 CASSLSPSGNTGELFF TGTGCCAGCAGCTTGTCTCCTAGCGGGAACACCGGGGAGCTGTTTTTT
TRBJ1-2 TRBV5-5 NA TRBD1 CASSAIGQGYGYTF TGTGCCAGCAGCGCGATAGGACAGGGGTATGGCTACACCTTC
TRBJ1-2 TRBV5-4 NA NA CASSWLDSKINYGYTF TGTGCCAGCAGCTGGTTGGACAGTAAAATTAACTATGGCTACACCTTC
TRBJ1-4 TRBV4-1 NA NA CASTEQGSTNEKLFF TGCGCCAGCACCGAACAGGGTTCCACTAATGAAAAACTGTTTTTT
TRBJ1-2 TRBV5-1 NA NA CASSLDEGGIYGYTF TGCGCCAGCAGCTTGGACGAGGGGGGGATCTATGGCTACACCTTC
TRBJ1-3 TRBV5-5 NA TRBD1 CASSGGQAGNTIYF TGTGCCAGCAGCGGCGGACAGGCGGGAAACACCATATATTTT
TRBJ2-7 TRBV2 NA TRBD2 CASKSGGSSYEQYF TGTGCCAGCAAAAGCGGGGGTAGCTCCTACGAGCAGTACTTC
TRBJ1-5 TRBV2 NA NA CASLQDSNQPQHF TGTGCCAGCCTTCAGGATAGCAATCAGCCCCAGCATTTT
TRBJ2-1 TRBV9 NA NA CASSVGGGRVHEQFF TGTGCCAGCAGCGTAGGAGGGGGAAGAGTGCATGAGCAGTTCTTC
TRBJ2-5 TRBV11-2 NA NA CASSSTTQETQYF TGTGCCAGCAGCTCGACTACCCAAGAGACCCAGTACTTC
TRBJ2-3 TRBV7-2 NA NA CASSLLGAGDTQYF TGTGCCAGCAGCTTACTTGGAGCCGGGGATACGCAGTATTTT
TRBJ1-2 TRBV19 NA TRBD1 CASGGDRGFYGYTF TGTGCCAGTGGGGGGGACAGGGGGTTCTATGGCTACACCTTC
TRBJ1-1 TRBV5-1 NA NA CASSLAGDTEAFF TGCGCCAGCAGCTTGGCCGGAGACACTGAAGCTTTCTTT
TRBJ1-1 TRBV29-1 NA NA CSVAWGGDTEAFF TGCAGCGTCGCTTGGGGGGGAGACACTGAAGCTTTCTTT
TRBJ1-4 TRBV12-5 NA NA CASGRQAINEKLFF TGTGCTAGTGGTAGACAGGCAATTAATGAAAAACTGTTTTTT
TRBJ2-2 TRBV19 NA TRBD1 CASNRQGWAGELFF TGTGCCAGTAACCGACAGGGTTGGGCCGGGGAGCTGTTTTTT
TRBJ1-2 TRBV30 few TRBD1 CAWSPDHRDRGGYTF TGTGCCTGGAGTCCCGACCACCGGGACAGGGGAGGCTACACCTTC
TRBJ2-5 TRBV5-1 NA NA CASRAGQQETQYF TGCGCCAGCAGGGCAGGGCAACAAGAGACCCAGTACTTC
TRBJ2-7 TRBV7-5 NA NA CARSLGGRGTKQYF TGTGCCAGAAGCTTAGGTGGCAGGGGTACCAAGCAGTACTTC
TRBJ1-4 TRBV7-9 NA TRBD1 CASSGKTGVNEKLFF TGTGCCAGCAGCGGCAAAACAGGGGTTAATGAAAAACTGTTTTTT
TRBJ2-3 TRBV5-1 NA NA CASSLEQKQYF TGCGCCAGCAGCTTGGAACAGAAGCAGTATTTT
TRBJ2-1 TRBV7-9 NA NA CASPKGHGQQFF TGTGCCAGCCCCAAGGGACACGGTCAGCAGTTCTTC
TRBJ2-7 TRBV19 NA NA CASSMLVGAGPYEQYF TGTGCCAGTAGTATGTTAGTAGGGGCAGGCCCCTACGAGCAGTACTTC
TRBJ2-7 TRBV5-1 few TRBD2 CASSLDSGGTYEQYF TGCGCCAGCAGCTTGGATAGCGGGGGAACCTACGAGCAGTACTTC
TRBJ2-7 TRBV9 NA NA CASSPQGHGSYEQYF TGTGCCAGCAGCCCCCAGGGACACGGATCCTACGAGCAGTACTTC
TRBJ2-3 TRBV4-3 NA TRBD2 CASSQDNAGGQDTQYF TGCGCCAGCAGCCAAGATAATGCGGGGGGCCAAGATACGCAGTATTTT
TRBJ2-3 TRBV2 NA TRBD2 CASRISSGGGTDTQYF TGTGCCAGCAGAATAAGTAGCGGGGGGGGCACAGATACGCAGTATTTT
TRBJ2-2 TRBV19 few TRBD1 CASSTHRGPTGELFF TGTGCCAGTAGTACTCACAGGGGACCCACCGGGGAGCTGTTTTTT
TRBJ1-2 TRBV27 NA NA CASSSRGTGYTF TGTGCCAGCAGTTCCAGGGGTACTGGCTACACCTTC
TRBJ1-1 TRBV7-8 NA NA CASSSNRFSNTEAFF TGTGCCAGCAGCTCAAACAGGTTTTCGAACACTGAAGCTTTCTTT
TRBJ1-1 TRBV7-8 NA NA CASSLRTEGYGAFF TGTGCCAGCAGCTTACGGACAGAGGGTTATGGAGCTTTCTTT
TRBJ2-5 TRBV5-1 NA TRBD1 CASSSGTGGPYQETQYF TGCGCCAGCAGTTCCGGGACAGGGGGCCCGTACCAAGAGACCCAGTACTTC
TRBJ1-5 TRBV28 NA NA CASKRTDRSNQPQHF TGTGCCAGCAAACGGACAGATCGGAGCAATCAGCCCCAGCATTTT
TRBJ1-2 TRBV7-9 NA TRBD1 CASSPTGIHGYTF TGTGCCAGCAGCCCGACAGGGATCCATGGCTACACCTTC
TRBJ1-2 TRBV29-1 NA NA CSVTLLRSGYTF TGCAGCGTGACCTTGCTCAGGTCGGGCTACACCTTC
TRBJ1-4 TRBV15 NA NA CATSRDGRVNEKLFF TGTGCCACCAGCAGAGATGGCAGGGTTAATGAAAAACTGTTTTTT